Below, 6 T cell receptor beta chains from the same sample are listed, as sequenced in a study of response to subunit inactivated influenza vaccine (dated by TCRdb to the late 2010s). The library was produced with RT-PCR. Reads for this sample came from an Illumina HiSeq 2500. TCRdb applied fastp at Q25 and MiXCR to the public reads, then kept only in-frame beta chains. A single entry per CDR3 protein holds the most common genes and DNA from its merged rows. This sample comprises about 190,000 distinct CDR3 sequences, approximately 15% of them detected only once. The top ten hold approximately 30% of the sample. Sample: CD8+ T cells sorted from PBMCs, taken less than 6 days after vaccination. All receptors derive from a middle-aged man who received an inactivated influenza vaccine. Donor details come from another sample of the same person, matched by shared clones.

Only a few counts were recorded for this clonotype. This sequence joins TRBV27 and TRBJ1-4; D might be TRBD1 (6 bases). In germline, CDR1 is MNHEY, CDR2 SMNVEV (reference sequence). V was clipped by 2 bases and J by 8 bases, with 12 bases between them. The CDR3 loop spans 14 amino acids. The DNA for the CDR3 is TGTGCCAGCAGTTTAATAGACAGGCCCGAAAAACTGTTTTTT. This codes for CASSLIDRPEKLFF.

The CDR3 region is CASSEDRENGYTF. CDR3 DNA sequence: TGCGCCAGCAGTGAGGACAGGGAGAATGGCTACACCTTC. The chain employs TRBV10-1 and TRBJ1-2; TRBD1 matches at 7 bases. Germline lookup yields CDR1 WNHNN and CDR2 SYGVQD (reference sequence). This CDR3 region has 13 residues. With V trimmed by 2 bases and J by 6 bases, 3 bases remained unmatched.

The chain combines TRBV4-1 with TRBJ2-7; 11 nucleotides match TRBD2. With 0 bases clipped from V and 4 bases from J, the junction kept 8 bases outside the gene matches. This CDR3 comprises 17 residues. Per the germline V gene, CDR1 is MGHRA and CDR2 is YSYEKL. This chain's CDR3 is CASSQEKLAGAQYEQYF. The CDR3 DNA reads TGCGCCAGCAGCCAAGAAAAACTAGCGGGAGCACAATACGAGCAGTACTTC.

This clonotype has more than one count but fewer than ten. This rearrangement joins TRBV4-1 to TRBJ2-7; 9 bases agree with TRBD2. J lost 0 bases, V lost 1 base, and 4 bases had no gene match. The CDR3 runs 16 residues. CDR1 is MGHRA, CDR2 YSYEKL, per germline. CDR3 amino acids: CASSQASGTSSYEQYF. Written as DNA, the CDR3 is TGCGCCAGCAGCCAAGCTAGCGGGACATCCTCCTACGAGCAGTACTTC.

The chain is built from TRBV2 and TRBJ2-2; D possibly corresponds to TRBD2 (6 bases). The CDR3 is 14 amino acids. Germline V gene sequence: CDR1 SNHLY, CDR2 FYNNEI. V was pared by 4 bases and J by 5 bases, with 11 bases between. The chain's CDR3 is CASSAGTETGELFF. CDR3 coding DNA: TGTGCCAGCAGTGCTGGGACTGAGACCGGGGAGCTGTTTTTT.

This clonotype was found a few times. CDR3 in amino acids: CASSDSGHEQYF. The CDR3 DNA sequence: TGCGCCAGCAGCGATTCGGGGCACGAGCAGTACTTC. This sequence joins TRBV5-1 and TRBJ2-7; D is tentatively TRBD1 or TRBD2 (5 bases each). The CDR3 runs 12 residues. The V end was cut by 4 bases, the J end by 5 bases, with 10 bases between. Germline V gives CDR1 SGHRS, CDR2 YFSETQ. Supplemented by reference TRBV5-1 and TRBJ2-7, the full variable domain reads KAGVTQTPRYLIKTRGQQVTLSCSPISGHRSVSWYQQTPGQGLQFLFEYFSETQRNKGNFPGRFSGRQFSNSRSEMNVSTLELGDSALYLCASSDSGHEQYFGPGTRLTVT.